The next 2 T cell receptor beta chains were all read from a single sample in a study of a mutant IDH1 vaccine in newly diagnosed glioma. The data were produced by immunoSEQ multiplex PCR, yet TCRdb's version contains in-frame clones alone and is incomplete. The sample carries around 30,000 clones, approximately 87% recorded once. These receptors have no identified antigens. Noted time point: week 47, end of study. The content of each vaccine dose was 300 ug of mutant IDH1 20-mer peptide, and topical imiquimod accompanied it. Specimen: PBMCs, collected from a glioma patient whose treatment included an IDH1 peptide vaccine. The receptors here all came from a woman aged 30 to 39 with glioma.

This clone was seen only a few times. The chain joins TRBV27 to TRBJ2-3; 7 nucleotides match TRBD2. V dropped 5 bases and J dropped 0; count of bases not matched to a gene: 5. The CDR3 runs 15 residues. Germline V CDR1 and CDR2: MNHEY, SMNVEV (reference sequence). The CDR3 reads CASSRGVASTDTQYF. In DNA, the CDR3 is TGTGCCAGCAGTCGGGGGGTGGCTAGCACAGATACGCAGTATTTT.

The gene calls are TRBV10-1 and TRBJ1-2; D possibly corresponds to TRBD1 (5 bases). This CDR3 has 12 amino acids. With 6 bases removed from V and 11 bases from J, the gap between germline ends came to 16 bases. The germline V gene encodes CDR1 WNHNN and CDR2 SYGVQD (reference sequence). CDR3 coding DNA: TGCGCCAGCAGATATGACGGGACGGGGTACACCTTC. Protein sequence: CASRYDGTGYTF.